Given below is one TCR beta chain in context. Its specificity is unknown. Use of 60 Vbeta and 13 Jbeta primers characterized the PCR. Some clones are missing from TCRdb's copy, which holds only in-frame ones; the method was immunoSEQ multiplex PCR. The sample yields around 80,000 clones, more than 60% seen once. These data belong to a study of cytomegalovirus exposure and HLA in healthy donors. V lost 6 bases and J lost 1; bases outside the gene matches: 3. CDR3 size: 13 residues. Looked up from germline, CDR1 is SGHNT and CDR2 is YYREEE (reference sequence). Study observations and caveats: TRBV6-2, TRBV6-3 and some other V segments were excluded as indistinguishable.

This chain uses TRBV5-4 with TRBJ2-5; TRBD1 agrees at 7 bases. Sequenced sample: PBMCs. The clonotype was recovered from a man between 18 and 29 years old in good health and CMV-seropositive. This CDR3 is CASNRQGQETQYF. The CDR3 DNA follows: TGTGCCAGCAATCGACAGGGCCAAGAGACCCAGTACTTC.